This T cell receptor (beta chain) derives from a study of blood T cells in healthy people across ages. Worth noting for this clonotype: What it binds is unknown.

Primers used in a second PCR of about 7 to 12 cycles were a sample-barcoded 5' primer and a J-beta primer mix. TCRdb called the 5' RACE reads again in MiXCR, with one record for every CDR3 protein. The table records more than 800,000 distinct CDR3 sequences, around 28% of them present only once. Study-wide results and caveats: Naive and antigen-experienced cells could not be conclusively compared, given unsorted PBMCs.

Every sample had a minimum of 7 million PBMCs isolated. The CDR3 has 14 amino acids. The germline CDR1 and CDR2 sequences are MNHEY and SVGAGI. Trimming took 2 bases from V and 4 from J, leaving 11 bases between them. This chain joins TRBV6-5 and TRBJ1-1; possible D gene TRBD1, 6 bases. The source of this sequence is an elderly woman in good health. The specimen was blood. The CDR3 sequence is CASSYKGVSTEAFF. CDR3 sequence (DNA): TGTGCCAGCAGTTACAAGGGGGTAAGCACTGAAGCTTTCTTT.